This TCR beta chain was recovered during a study of shared clonotypes between healthy human individuals. V dropped 4 bases and J dropped 0 bases, with 10 bases sitting between them. Per germline, CDR1 LNHDA and CDR2 SQIVND (reference sequence). The CDR3 is made up of 15 amino acids. Data came from immunoSEQ multiplex PCR; TCRdb stores just in-frame clones and leaves some out. The table shows a few million clones, with over 85% occurring only once. This clonotype originated in a young man in good health. The sequenced sample was naive CD4+ T cells sorted from blood. Subset in this sample: CD45RA+ positively selected. V and J are TRBV19 and TRBJ1-3; D not resolved. Here the CDR3 DNA reads TGTGCCAGTAGTAGACTTCCGAGCTCTGGAAACACCATATATTTT. Amino acids: CASSRLPSSGNTIYF. Using reference TRBV19 and TRBJ1-3 for the parts outside the CDR3, the full variable domain is DGGITQSPKYLFRKEGQNVTLSCEQNLNHDAMYWYRQDPGQGLRLIYYSQIVNDFQKGDIAEGYSVSREKKESFPLTVTSAQKNPTAFYLCASSRLPSSGNTIYFGEGSWLTVV.